The subject of this entry is one T cell receptor (beta chain). Its specificity is unknown. The data are from a study of monozygotic twins with cystic fibrosis. General study results and limits: V usage most resembled the co-twin in 13 of 16 pairs. Shared CDR3 numbers were not associated with age, concordance or severity. Nucleotide-identical clonotype sharing was significantly higher within monozygotic CF twin pairs than between unrelated CF individuals. Median Simpson clonality of 0.0095 suggested naive T cells predominated.

Trimming stripped 3 bases from V and 2 bases from J, with 6 bases between. The CDR3 sequence is 13 residues long. Germline CDR1 reads MRHNA; CDR2 reads SNTAGT. Data came from immunoSEQ multiplex PCR; TCRdb stores just in-frame clones and leaves some out. The sample includes 25,000 or so clones, less than 95% seen only once; the top ten take 0.45% to 0.65%. This clonotype was sampled from a girl aged 2 to 9 with cystic fibrosis. J is TRBJ2-3 and V is TRBV6-4; D not certain. Sequenced material: blood. The CDR3 loop is CASSEWPTDTQYF. CDR3 sequence (DNA): TGTGCCAGCAGTGAATGGCCCACAGATACGCAGTATTTT.